This T cell receptor (beta chain) emerged from a study of blood T cell repertoires in COVID-19. Study as a whole: Acute-phase and convalescent COVID-19 samples originated in the United States, Italy and Spain.

Those who participated ranged in age from about 18 to 89 years and resided in 24 US areas. Recovered participants had two consecutive negative NP/OP PCR tests, healthcare professional clearance, or symptom resolution. Measured with immunoSEQ multiplex PCR; TCRdb has only the in-frame clones, and not every one. The sample records fewer than 300,000 clones, 85% being singletons. J lost 5 bases, V lost 2 bases, and 9 bases had no gene match. The CDR3 consists of 15 residues. The germline gives CDR1 SGHRS, CDR2 YFSETQ. J is TRBJ1-1 and V is TRBV5-1; 7 bases align to TRBD1. Input material: PBMCs or T cells enriched from blood (not recorded which). The TCR originated in a woman aged 45 to 65 who had recovered from COVID-19. The CDR3 DNA is TGCGCCAGCAGCTTTGGACAACAGGGGAATACTGAAGCTTTCTTT. Its translation is CASSFGQQGNTEAFF.